The T cell receptor beta chain under discussion was sequenced for a study of T cell repertoires in cytomegalovirus infection. This clonotype was seen more than once but under ten times. As yet, its antigen is unknown. Regarding the study as a whole: The ex vivo response was dominated by HLA-C-restricted CMV-specific TCR beta clonotypes. Cumulated frequencies of public TCR beta families served to identify carriers of CMV plus the relevant HLA.

TCRdb itself ran the reads through MiXCR, one entry per CDR3 protein. This table holds approximately 250,000 distinct CDR3 sequences, about 5.9% found once. This sequence was found in a human donor in good health (CMV status not recorded). Some clones in this sample may be carry-over from other donors' samples. Sequences were obtained from PBMCs.

CDR3 bases: TGCAGTGCTAGTGGGCAGGGTTACGAGCAGTACTTC. Its translation: CSASGQGYEQYF. The rearrangement links TRBV20-1 to TRBJ2-7; a weak D match, TRBD1 (5 bases). This CDR3 spans 12 amino acids. The V end was cut by 3 bases, the J end by 4 bases, with 10 bases between. CDR1 DFQATT and CDR2 SNEGSKA come from the germline V gene (reference sequence).